This entry lists 3 T cell receptor beta chains sequenced from one sample in a study of T cell responses to AZD1222 COVID-19 vaccine. Using immunoSEQ multiplex PCR, the repertoire was profiled, and TCRdb retains in-frame clones only, with some absent. The sample yields over 60,000 clones, more than 75% seen once. The sequencing here drew on peripheral blood, taken 28 days after the second dose of the MenACWY control vaccine. Every receptor here comes from an adult who received the MenACWY meningococcal vaccine as a control.

The chain joins TRBV6-5 to TRBJ1-2; 10 positions agree with TRBD1. The CDR3 totals 15 residues. The V and J ends lost 4 bases and 3 bases, in that order; junction bases with no gene match: 5. The germline CDR1 and CDR2 sequences are MNHEY and SVGAGI. The CDR3 nucleotides read TGTGCCAGCAGTTCTCGACAGGGGGCCTACTATGGCTACACCTTC. It translates to CASSSRQGAYYGYTF.

The chain recombines TRBV3-1 (or the pseudogene TRBV3-2) with TRBJ1-2, with D possibly matching TRBD1 (6 bases). The germline CDR1 and CDR2 sequences are LGHDT and YNNKEL (reference sequence). V lost 3 bases and J lost 3, with 14 bases in between. This CDR3 contains 15 residues. The CDR3 sequence: CASSHYRVKDYGYTF. CDR3 sequence (DNA): TGTGCCAGCAGCCACTACAGGGTCAAAGACTATGGCTACACCTTC.

V gene TRBV23-1 combines with J gene TRBJ2-5; D assignment may be TRBD1 or TRBD2 (5 bases each). TRBV23-1 is an ORF for which the function is uncertain. V was pared by 0 bases and J by 9 bases, with 17 bases between. The CDR3 contains 15 residues. This chain's CDR3 is CASSQSGDGKSPQYF. CDR3 sequence (DNA): TGCGCCAGCAGTCAATCTGGGGACGGAAAGTCGCCCCAGTACTTC.